The 12 T cell receptor beta chains presented below share a single source sample, sequenced in a study of T cell clonotyping in hematopoietic cell transplantation. Data came from immunoSEQ multiplex PCR; TCRdb stores just in-frame clones and leaves some out. The profile shows about 14,000 clones, roughly 94% of them singletons. Sequencing was performed on PBMCs, taken 30 days after allogeneic stem cell transplant. The receptors shown here come from a male patient between 60 and 69 years old who had an allogeneic stem cell transplant from an unrelated donor, so the T cells may come from the graft donor. Some clones in this sample may be carry-over from other donors' samples.

This rearrangement joins TRBV4-1 to TRBJ1-2, with 9 bases that match TRBD1. Germline values: CDR1 MGHRA, CDR2 YSYEKL. Unmatched junction bases numbered 4, after V lost 0 bases and J lost 8 bases. The CDR3 consists of 14 residues. CDR3 loop: CASSQEGTGRGYTF. In DNA form, the CDR3 reads TGCGCCAGCAGCCAAGAAGGGACAGGGCGCGGCTACACCTTC.

J is TRBJ2-1 and V is TRBV2; tentatively, D is TRBD1 (5 bases). The CDR3 has 13 amino acids. The V gene's germline CDR1 is SNHLY and CDR2 FYNNEI. The V gene lost 6 bases and the J gene lost 3 bases, with 9 bases spanning the gap. This CDR3 is CASRQQGYNEQFF. The CDR3 DNA follows: TGTGCCAGCAGACAGCAGGGCTACAATGAGCAGTTCTTC.

The gene calls are TRBV19 and TRBJ1-5; tentative D call: TRBD1 (5 bases). CDR3 length equals 15 residues. Trimming removed 3 bases from V and 7 bases from J, with 16 bases in between. CDR1 LNHDA and CDR2 SQIVND come from the germline V gene (reference sequence). In DNA form, the CDR3 reads TGTGCCAGTAGTATGATCGCCAGGGTTGGGCAGCCCCAGCATTTT. It is translated as CASSMIARVGQPQHF.

The chain employs TRBV5-1 and TRBJ2-3; D call uncertain. Trimming shortened V by 0 bases and J by 6 bases, and 2 bases separated the two germline ends. Germline CDR1 SGHRS, CDR2 YFSETQ. This CDR3 is built from 11 residues. The DNA of the CDR3 is TGCGCCAGCAGCTTGGCCGATACGCAGTATTTT. Its translation: CASSLADTQYF. Drawing the rest from reference TRBV5-1 and TRBJ2-3, the complete variable domain is KAGVTQTPRYLIKTRGQQVTLSCSPISGHRSVSWYQQTPGQGLQFLFEYFSETQRNKGNFPGRFSGRQFSNSRSEMNVSTLELGDSALYLCASSLADTQYFGPGTRLTVL.

The chain uses TRBV11-2 and TRBJ2-2; tentative D call: TRBD2 (5 bases). The CDR3 has 12 residues. V shed 5 bases and J shed 7 bases, with 8 bases lying between them. Germline CDR1 SGHAT, CDR2 FQNNGV. The CDR3 loop is CASSRGIGELFF. The CDR3 DNA reads TGTGCCAGCAGCCGGGGTATCGGGGAGCTGTTTTTT.

The chain links TRBV6-5 to TRBJ1-5, with D unresolved. The V end lost 0 bases, the J end lost 3 bases, and 9 bases lay between the germline ends. Germline-derived CDR1 and CDR2 are MNHEY and SVGAGI. The CDR3 runs 15 residues. The CDR3, as DNA: TGTGCCAGCAGTTACTCATCGACACCCAATCAGCCCCAGCATTTT. Its protein is CASSYSSTPNQPQHF.

The chain employs TRBV7-2 and TRBJ2-5; the D gene is possibly TRBD2 (6 bases). The ends were cut back, 6 bases at V and 4 bases at J, with 12 bases in the middle. CDR3 length: 13 residues. The germline V gene has CDR1 SGHTA and CDR2 FQGNSA. The CDR3 DNA follows: TGTGCCAGCAGGGGGGGAGGCCCAGAGACCCAGTACTTC. It encodes CASRGGGPETQYF.

The rearrangement links TRBV20-1 to TRBJ1-1; D not certain. Between the trimmed V and J ends, which lost 5 bases and 1 base, there was a span of 5 bases. From germline, CDR1 is DFQATT and CDR2 SNEGSKA (reference sequence). The CDR3 consists of 11 residues. The CDR3 loop is CSALWNTEAFF. The CDR3 coding sequence is TGCAGTGCTCTTTGGAACACTGAAGCTTTCTTT.

The V call is TRBV10-3, the J call TRBJ1-3; D is ambiguous. V lost 2 bases and J 2 bases, leaving 16 bases between the germline ends. The CDR3 has 17 residues. Germline V gives CDR1 ENHRY, CDR2 SYGVKD. CDR3 coding DNA: TGTGCCATCAGTGAGACACCGGTGGCGGGGACTGGAAACACCATATATTTT. It is translated as CAISETPVAGTGNTIYF.

The J gene is TRBJ1-2, the V gene TRBV5-4, with D possibly matching TRBD1 (6 bases). CDR1 and CDR2 (germline): SGHNT, YYREEE (reference sequence). This CDR3 region has 17 residues. Trimming removed 1 base at V and 5 bases at J, with 21 bases between. The CDR3 nucleotides are TGTGCCAGCAGCTTGCCCGGGACGGTCTCAGGGGCTTATGGCTACACCTTC. Amino acids: CASSLPGTVSGAYGYTF.

This rearrangement joins TRBV4-1 to TRBJ1-5; D might be TRBD1 (5 bases). The CDR3 sequence is 14 residues long. Trimming cost V 6 bases and J 1 base, with 10 bases left between them. CDR1 and CDR2 from the germline V gene are MGHRA and YSYEKL. The CDR3 spells CASRPGMSNQPQHF. As DNA, the CDR3 is TGCGCCAGCAGGCCAGGGATGAGCAATCAGCCCCAGCATTTT.

This clone was observed once. The genes are TRBV19 and TRBJ1-3; D remains unclear. The CDR3 loop spans 12 amino acids. Trimming cost V 7 bases and J 4 bases, with 8 bases left between them. CDR1 and CDR2 (germline): LNHDA, SQIVND (reference sequence). For the CDR3, the DNA is TGTGCCAGTACCGCCTCCGGAAACACCATATATTTT. Translated: CASTASGNTIYF.